The rows below give T cell receptor beta chains drawn from one sample of a study of blood T cells in healthy people across ages. A single record per CDR3 protein comes from TCRdb applying MiXCR to the 5' RACE reads. The sample has about a million distinct CDR3 sequences, more than 30% seen once. Sequenced input: blood. The receptors were sampled from a young man in good health. Both conserved end residues are trimmed from each CDR3.

J gene | V gene | CDR3 protein
TRBJ2-7 | TRBV7-2 | ASSLNRNYEQY
TRBJ1-2 | TRBV7-3 | ASSLKFDSPNYGYT
TRBJ1-3 | TRBV5-1 | ASSLAPTGATYSGNTIY
TRBJ2-5 | TRBV20-1 | SADHPSSAEVGTQY
TRBJ1-2 | TRBV29-1 | SVSTRAYGYT
TRBJ1-2 | TRBV12-3/TRBV12-4 | ASSGIYRHYGYT
TRBJ1-5 | TRBV3-1 | ASSQAGNNQPQH
TRBJ2-5 | TRBV14 | ASSRDGSYKQY
TRBJ2-7 | TRBV10-3 | AISNWTVSSYEQY
TRBJ2-3 | TRBV12-3/TRBV12-4 | ASRTPAGGFLDTQY
TRBJ1-2 | TRBV5-4 | ASSLESYYGYT
TRBJ2-7 | TRBV4-3 | ASSQDHPSGGTYNEQY
TRBJ2-1 | TRBV6-4 | ASSDLFGGTQF
TRBJ2-1 | TRBV11-2 | ASSLPPQLVSSYNEQF
TRBJ1-5 | TRBV7-9 | ASSLTGSANQPQH
TRBJ1-5 | TRBV6-6 | ASTQGGYSNQPQH
TRBJ1-5 | TRBV11-2 | ASSLGTGTIGNQPQH
TRBJ2-1 | TRBV6-6 | ASNSVAGGFFGEQF
TRBJ1-2 | TRBV4-2 | ASSQDSTGGFGYT
TRBJ2-7 | TRBV2 | ASKRGSYEQY
TRBJ1-2 | TRBV4-1 | ASSQELADRVYGYT
TRBJ2-3 | TRBV11-2 | ASGGRAGVPDTQY
TRBJ1-1 | TRBV6-5 | ASSLGRGAEAF
TRBJ1-2 | TRBV28 | ASASGGLYGYT
TRBJ2-1 | TRBV6-5 | ASSYGGYNEQF
TRBJ2-3 | TRBV20-1 | SARSRTSGGADTQY
TRBJ2-3 | TRBV10-3 | AISDRGDTQY
TRBJ1-4 | TRBV5-6 | ASSFTCKGHGEKLF
TRBJ2-7 | TRBV5-6 | ASSLGTSTVQRQY
TRBJ1-1 | TRBV5-1 | ASSLGDNDTEAF
TRBJ1-2 | TRBV14 | ASSQELDGYT
TRBJ2-7 | TRBV2 | ASMEEYEQY
TRBJ1-1 | TRBV10-3 | AISETQRTEAF
TRBJ2-5 | TRBV12-3/TRBV12-4 | ASSRRGAGETQY
TRBJ1-2 | TRBV28 | ASSPGLSQGLTYGYT
TRBJ1-1 | TRBV28 | ASTPSKGTNTEAF
TRBJ2-3 | TRBV20-1 | SAKAAGYTDTQY
TRBJ2-1 | TRBV12-3/TRBV12-4 | ASSPTHEQF
TRBJ1-5 | TRBV20-1 | SATNRLMGNQPQH
TRBJ2-3 | TRBV29-1 | SALYRGQSTDTQY
TRBJ2-5 | TRBV20-1 | SATRDGMETQY
TRBJ1-2 | TRBV9 | ASTTSDSNYGYT
TRBJ2-5 | TRBV20-1 | SLSGGARETQY
TRBJ2-3 | TRBV7-9 | ASSPGTIEDTQY
TRBJ1-5 | TRBV4-1 | ASSHPEGQANQPQH